This TCR beta chain emerged from a study of blood T cell repertoires in COVID-19. The wider study: COVID-19 samples collected from the United States, Italy and Spain covered acute and convalescent phases. The cDNA or gDNA used as material had been derived from T cells, B-cell-depleted T cells, or PBMCs.

The CDR3 contains 18 residues. Germline V lookup: CDR1 KGHDR, CDR2 SFDVKD. The trim removed 7 bases at V and 2 bases at J, leaving 12 bases unmatched. The repertoire was sequenced with immunoSEQ multiplex PCR; TCRdb's copy has only in-frame clones and lacks some. There are under 60,000 clones in the sample; approximately 90% occur only once, and roughly a quarter lies in the top ten. The chain recombines TRBV24-1 with TRBJ2-6, with 8 bases identical to TRBD1. The receptor was derived from a woman older than 75 with acute or convalescent COVID-19. Material for sequencing was peripheral blood. CDR3 DNA: TGTGCCACCAGAGGCCGACAGGGGAGTAGGGCTGGGGCCAACGTCCTGACTTTC. This gives the protein CATRGRQGSRAGANVLTF.